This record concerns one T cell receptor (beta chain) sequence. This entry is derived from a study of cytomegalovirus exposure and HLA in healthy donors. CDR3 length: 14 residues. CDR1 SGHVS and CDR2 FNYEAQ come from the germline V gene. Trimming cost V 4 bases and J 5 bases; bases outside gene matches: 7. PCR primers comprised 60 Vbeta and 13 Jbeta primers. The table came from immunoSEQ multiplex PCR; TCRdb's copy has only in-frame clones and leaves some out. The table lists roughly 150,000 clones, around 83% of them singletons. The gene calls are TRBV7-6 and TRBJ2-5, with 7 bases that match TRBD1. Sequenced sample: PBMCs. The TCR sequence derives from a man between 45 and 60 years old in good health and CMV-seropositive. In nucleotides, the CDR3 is TGTGCCAGCAGCTCCACAGGGGTCCGGGAGACCCAGTACTTC. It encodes CASSSTGVRETQYF.